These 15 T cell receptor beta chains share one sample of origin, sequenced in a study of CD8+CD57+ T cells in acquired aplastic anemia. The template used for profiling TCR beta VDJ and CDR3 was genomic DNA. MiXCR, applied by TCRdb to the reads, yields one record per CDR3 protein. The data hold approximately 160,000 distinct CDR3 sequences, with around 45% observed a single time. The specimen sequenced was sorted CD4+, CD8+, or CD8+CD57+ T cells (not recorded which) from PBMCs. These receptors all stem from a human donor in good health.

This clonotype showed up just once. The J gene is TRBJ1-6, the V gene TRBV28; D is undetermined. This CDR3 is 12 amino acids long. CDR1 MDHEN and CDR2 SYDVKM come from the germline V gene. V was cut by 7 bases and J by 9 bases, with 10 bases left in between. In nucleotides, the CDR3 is TGTGCCAGCACTCTTTTCGGTTCACCCCTCCACTTT. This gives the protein CASTLFGSPLHF.

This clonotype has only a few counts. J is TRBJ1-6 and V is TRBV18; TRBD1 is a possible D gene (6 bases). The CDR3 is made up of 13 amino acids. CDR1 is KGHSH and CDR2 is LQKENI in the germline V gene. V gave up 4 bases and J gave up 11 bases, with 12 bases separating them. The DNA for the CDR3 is TGTGCCAGCTCACTGGGGGCAACTGCACCCCTCCACTTT. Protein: CASSLGATAPLHF.

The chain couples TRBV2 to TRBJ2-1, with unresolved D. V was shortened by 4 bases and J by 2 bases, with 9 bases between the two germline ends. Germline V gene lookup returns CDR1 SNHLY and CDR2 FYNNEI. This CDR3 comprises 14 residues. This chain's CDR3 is CASSGVEPYNEQFF. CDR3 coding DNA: TGTGCCAGCAGTGGAGTAGAGCCCTACAATGAGCAGTTCTTC.

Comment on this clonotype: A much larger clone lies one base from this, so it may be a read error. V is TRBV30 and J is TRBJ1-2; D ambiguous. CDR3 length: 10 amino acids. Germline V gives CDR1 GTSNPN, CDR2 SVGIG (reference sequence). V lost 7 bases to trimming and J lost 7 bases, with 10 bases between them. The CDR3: CASHLGGYTF. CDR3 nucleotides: TGTGCCTCACACTTGGGTGGCTACACCTTC.

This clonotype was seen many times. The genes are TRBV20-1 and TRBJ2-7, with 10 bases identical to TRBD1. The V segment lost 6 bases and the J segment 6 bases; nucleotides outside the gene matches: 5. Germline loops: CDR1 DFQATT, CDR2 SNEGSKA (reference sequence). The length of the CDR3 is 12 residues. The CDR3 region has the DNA TGCAGTGCAAAACGGACAGGGGGCGAGCAGTACTTC. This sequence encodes CSAKRTGGEQYF.

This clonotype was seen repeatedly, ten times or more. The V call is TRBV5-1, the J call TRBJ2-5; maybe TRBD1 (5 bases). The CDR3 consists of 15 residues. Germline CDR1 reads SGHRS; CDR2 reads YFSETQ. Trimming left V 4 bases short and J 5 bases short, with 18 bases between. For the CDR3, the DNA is TGCGCCAGCAGCAGGTCGACTGGGGCGGTGGAGACCCAGTACTTC. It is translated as CASSRSTGAVETQYF.

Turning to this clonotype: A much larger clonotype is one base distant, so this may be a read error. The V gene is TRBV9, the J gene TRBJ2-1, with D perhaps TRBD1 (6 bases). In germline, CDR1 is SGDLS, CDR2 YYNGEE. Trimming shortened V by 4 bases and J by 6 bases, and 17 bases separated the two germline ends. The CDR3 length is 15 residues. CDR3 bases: TGTGCCAGCAGCATTTGGACAGAGGTATCCAATGAGCAGTTCTTC. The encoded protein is CASSIWTEVSNEQFF.

DNA of the CDR3: TGTGCCACCAGCGTTGGTAGCGGGAGTGGGGAGACCCAGTACTTC. Its protein product is CATSVGSGSGETQYF. V gene TRBV15 combines with J gene TRBJ2-5, with 9 bases identical to TRBD2. The CDR3 consists of 15 residues. Germline assignment: CDR1 LNHNV and CDR2 YYDKDF (reference sequence). The V gene end was trimmed by 5 bases and the J gene end by 5 bases; junction bases not matched to a gene: 9.

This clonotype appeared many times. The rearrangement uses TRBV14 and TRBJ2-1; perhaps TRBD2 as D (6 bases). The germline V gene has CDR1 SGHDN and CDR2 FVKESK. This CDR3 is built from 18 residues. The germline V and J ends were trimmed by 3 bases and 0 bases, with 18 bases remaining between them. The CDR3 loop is CASSQASAKLSSYNEQFF. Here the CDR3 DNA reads TGTGCCAGCAGCCAGGCTAGCGCGAAATTAAGCTCCTACAATGAGCAGTTCTTC.

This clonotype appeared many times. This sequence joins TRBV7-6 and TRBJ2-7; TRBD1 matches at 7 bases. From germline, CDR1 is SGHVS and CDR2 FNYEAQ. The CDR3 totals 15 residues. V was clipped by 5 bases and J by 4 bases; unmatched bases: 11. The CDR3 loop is CASSLQTGNGYEQYF. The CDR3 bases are TGTGCCAGCAGCCTACAGACAGGGAATGGTTACGAGCAGTACTTC.

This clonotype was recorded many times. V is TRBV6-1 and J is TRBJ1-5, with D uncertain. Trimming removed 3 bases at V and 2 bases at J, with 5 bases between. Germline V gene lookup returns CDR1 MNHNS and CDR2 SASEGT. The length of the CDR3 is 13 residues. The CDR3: CASSEARNQPQHF. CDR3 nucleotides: TGTGCCAGCAGTGAGGCTCGCAATCAGCCCCAGCATTTT.

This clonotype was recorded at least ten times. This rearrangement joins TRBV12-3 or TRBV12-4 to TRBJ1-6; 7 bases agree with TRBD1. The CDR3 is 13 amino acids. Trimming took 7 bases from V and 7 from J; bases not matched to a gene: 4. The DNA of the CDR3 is TGTGCCAGCAAGGACAGGTTCAATTCACCCCTCCACTTT. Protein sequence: CASKDRFNSPLHF.

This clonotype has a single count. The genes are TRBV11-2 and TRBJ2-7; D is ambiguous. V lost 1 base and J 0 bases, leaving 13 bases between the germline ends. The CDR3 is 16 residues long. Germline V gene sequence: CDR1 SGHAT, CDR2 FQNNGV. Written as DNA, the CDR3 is TGTGCCAGCAGCTTAGGAAATTCACTTACCTCCTACGAGCAGTACTTC. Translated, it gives CASSLGNSLTSYEQYF.

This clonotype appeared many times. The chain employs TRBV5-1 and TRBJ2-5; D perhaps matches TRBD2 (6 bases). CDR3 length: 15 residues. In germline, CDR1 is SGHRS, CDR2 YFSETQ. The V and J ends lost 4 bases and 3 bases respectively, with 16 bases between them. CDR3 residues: CASSKPAGPEETQYF. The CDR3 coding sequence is TGCGCCAGCAGCAAACCAGCGGGCCCCGAAGAGACCCAGTACTTC. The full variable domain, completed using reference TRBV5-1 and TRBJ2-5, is KAGVTQTPRYLIKTRGQQVTLSCSPISGHRSVSWYQQTPGQGLQFLFEYFSETQRNKGNFPGRFSGRQFSNSRSEMNVSTLELGDSALYLCASSKPAGPEETQYFGPGTRLLVL.

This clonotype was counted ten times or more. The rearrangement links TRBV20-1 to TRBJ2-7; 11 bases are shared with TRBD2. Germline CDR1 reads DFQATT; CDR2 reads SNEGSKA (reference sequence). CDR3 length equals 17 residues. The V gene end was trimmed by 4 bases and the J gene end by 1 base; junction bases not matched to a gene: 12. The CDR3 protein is CSAIGIGIAGGSYEQYF. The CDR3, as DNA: TGCAGTGCTATAGGCATCGGAATAGCGGGAGGGTCCTACGAGCAGTACTTC.